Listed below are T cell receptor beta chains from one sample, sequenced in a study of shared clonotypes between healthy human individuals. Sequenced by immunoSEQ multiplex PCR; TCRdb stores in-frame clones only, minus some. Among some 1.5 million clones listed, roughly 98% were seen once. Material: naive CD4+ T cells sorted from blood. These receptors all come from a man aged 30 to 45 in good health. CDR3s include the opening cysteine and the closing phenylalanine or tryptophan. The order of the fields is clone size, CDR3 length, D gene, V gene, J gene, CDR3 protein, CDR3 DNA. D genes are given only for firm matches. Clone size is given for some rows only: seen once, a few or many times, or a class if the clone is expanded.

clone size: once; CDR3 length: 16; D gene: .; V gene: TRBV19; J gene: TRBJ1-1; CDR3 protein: CASSIGWDIVNTEAFF; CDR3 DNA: TGTGCCAGTAGTATAGGTTGGGACATAGTTAACACTGAAGCTTTCTTT
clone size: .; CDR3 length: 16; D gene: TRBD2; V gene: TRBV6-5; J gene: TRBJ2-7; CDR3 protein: CASSYRTSGHSYEQYF; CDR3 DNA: TGTGCCAGCAGTTACCGGACTAGCGGACACTCCTACGAGCAGTACTTC
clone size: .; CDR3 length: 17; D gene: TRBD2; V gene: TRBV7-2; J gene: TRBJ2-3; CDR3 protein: CASSLDPGLAGTDTQYF; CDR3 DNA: TGTGCCAGCAGCTTAGACCCGGGACTAGCGGGAACAGATACGCAGTATTTT
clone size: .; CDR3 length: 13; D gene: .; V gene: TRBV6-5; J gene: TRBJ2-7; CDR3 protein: CASSYGRSHEQYF; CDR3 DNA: TGTGCCAGCAGTTACGGTCGGAGCCACGAGCAGTACTTC
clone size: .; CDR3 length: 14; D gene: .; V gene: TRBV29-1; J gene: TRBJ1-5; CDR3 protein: CSVADSFFNQPQHF; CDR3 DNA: TGCAGCGTTGCGGACAGTTTTTTCAATCAGCCCCAGCATTTT
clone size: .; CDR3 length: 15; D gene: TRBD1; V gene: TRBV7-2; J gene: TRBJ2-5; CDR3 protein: CASSTRTGRTETQYF; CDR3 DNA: TGTGCCAGCAGCACCCGGACAGGGAGAACGGAGACCCAGTACTTC
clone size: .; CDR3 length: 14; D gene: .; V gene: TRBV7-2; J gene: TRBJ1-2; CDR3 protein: CASSLMSQSNGYTF; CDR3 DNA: TGTGCCAGCAGCTTAATGTCACAGAGCAATGGCTACACCTTC
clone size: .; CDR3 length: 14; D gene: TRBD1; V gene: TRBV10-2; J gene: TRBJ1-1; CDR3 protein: CASKRQGENTEAFF; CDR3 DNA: TGCGCCAGCAAAAGACAGGGGGAGAACACTGAAGCTTTCTTT
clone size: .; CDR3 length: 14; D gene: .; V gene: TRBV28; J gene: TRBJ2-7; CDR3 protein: CASSTPNDGYEQYF; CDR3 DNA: TGTGCCAGCAGTACCCCAAACGACGGCTACGAGCAGTACTTC
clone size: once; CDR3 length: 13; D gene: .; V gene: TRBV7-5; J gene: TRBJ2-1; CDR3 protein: CARSLIRVHEQFF; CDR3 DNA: TGTGCCAGAAGCTTAATCCGGGTCCATGAGCAGTTCTTC
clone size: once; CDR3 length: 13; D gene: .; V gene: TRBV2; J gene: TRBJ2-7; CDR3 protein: CASSGRGLPPQYF; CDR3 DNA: TGTGCCAGCAGCGGAAGGGGTCTCCCGCCCCAGTACTTC
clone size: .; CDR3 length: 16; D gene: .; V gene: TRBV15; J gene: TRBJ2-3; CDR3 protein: CATSRGGPWSTDTQYF; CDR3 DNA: TGTGCCACCAGCAGGGGAGGACCCTGGAGCACAGATACGCAGTATTTT
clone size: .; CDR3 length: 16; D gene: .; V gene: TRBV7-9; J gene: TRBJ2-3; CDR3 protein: CASSWGEARSTDTQYF; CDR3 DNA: TGTGCCAGCAGCTGGGGGGAGGCCCGTAGCACAGATACGCAGTATTTT
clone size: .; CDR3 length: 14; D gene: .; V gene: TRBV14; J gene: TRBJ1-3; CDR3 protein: CASSQAVGTKSIYF; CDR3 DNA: TGTGCCAGCAGCCAAGCAGTGGGGACAAAATCCATATATTTT
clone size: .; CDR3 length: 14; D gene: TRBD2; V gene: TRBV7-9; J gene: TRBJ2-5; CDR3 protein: CASLTSGIGETQYF; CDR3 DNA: TGTGCCAGCTTGACTAGCGGGATTGGAGAGACCCAGTACTTC
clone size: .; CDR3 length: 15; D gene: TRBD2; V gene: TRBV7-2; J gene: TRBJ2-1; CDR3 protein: CASRLGLAGVNEQFF; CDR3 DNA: TGTGCCAGCAGACTGGGACTAGCGGGAGTCAATGAGCAGTTCTTC
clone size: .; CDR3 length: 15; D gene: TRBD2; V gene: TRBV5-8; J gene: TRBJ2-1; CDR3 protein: CASNMLAGSYNEQFF; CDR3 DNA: TGTGCCAGCAACATGCTAGCGGGCTCCTACAATGAGCAGTTCTTC
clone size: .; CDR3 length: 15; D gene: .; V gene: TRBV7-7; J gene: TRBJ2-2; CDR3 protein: CASSFSTGYTGELFF; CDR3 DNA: TGTGCCAGCAGCTTCTCGACAGGATACACCGGGGAGCTGTTTTTT
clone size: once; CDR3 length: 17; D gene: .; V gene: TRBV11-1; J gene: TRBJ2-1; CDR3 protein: CASSLRLEVGISNEQFF; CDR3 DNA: TGTGCCAGCAGCCTACGCCTTGAGGTTGGGATAAGCAATGAGCAGTTCTTC
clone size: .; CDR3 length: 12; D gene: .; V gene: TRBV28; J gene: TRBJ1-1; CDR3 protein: CASNQGFTEAFF; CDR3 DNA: TGTGCCAGCAATCAGGGTTTCACTGAAGCTTTCTTT
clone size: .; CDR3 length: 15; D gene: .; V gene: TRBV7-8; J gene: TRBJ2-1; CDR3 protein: CASSPRTGADNEQFF; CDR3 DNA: TGTGCCAGCAGCCCCCGCACCGGGGCAGATAATGAGCAGTTCTTC
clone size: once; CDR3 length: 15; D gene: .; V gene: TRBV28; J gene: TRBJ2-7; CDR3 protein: CASSSQGKGAYEQYF; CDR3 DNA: TGTGCCAGCAGTTCACAGGGAAAGGGCGCCTACGAGCAGTACTTC
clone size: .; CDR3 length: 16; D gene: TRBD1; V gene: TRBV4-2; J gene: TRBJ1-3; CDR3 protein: CASSQLTGGPGNTIYF; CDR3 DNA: TGTGCCAGCAGCCAACTTACAGGGGGCCCTGGAAACACCATATATTTT
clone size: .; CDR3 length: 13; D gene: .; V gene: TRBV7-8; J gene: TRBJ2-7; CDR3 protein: CASSQDFSYEQYF; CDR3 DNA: TGTGCCAGCAGCCAGGATTTCTCCTACGAGCAGTACTTC
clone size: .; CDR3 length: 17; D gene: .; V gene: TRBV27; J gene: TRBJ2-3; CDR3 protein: CASSFQGGRDNTDTQYF; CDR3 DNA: TGTGCCAGCAGTTTCCAGGGGGGTAGGGACAACACAGATACGCAGTATTTT
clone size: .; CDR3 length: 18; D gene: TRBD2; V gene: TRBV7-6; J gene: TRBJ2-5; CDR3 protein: CASSLFSAGGAATETQYF; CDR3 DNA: TGTGCCAGCAGCTTATTTTCAGCGGGGGGAGCAGCCACAGAGACCCAGTACTTC
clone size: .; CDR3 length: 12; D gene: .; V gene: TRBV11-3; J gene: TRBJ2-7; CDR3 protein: CASSSSQYEQYF; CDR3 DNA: TGTGCCAGCAGCTCCTCACAGTACGAGCAGTACTTC
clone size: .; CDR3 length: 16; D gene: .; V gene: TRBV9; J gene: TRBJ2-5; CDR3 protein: CASSVVPGVGQETQYF; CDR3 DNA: TGTGCCAGCAGCGTAGTACCAGGGGTCGGCCAAGAGACCCAGTACTTC
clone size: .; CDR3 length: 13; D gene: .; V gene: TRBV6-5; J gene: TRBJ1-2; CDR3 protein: CASRLTDNYGYTF; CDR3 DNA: TGTGCCAGCAGGCTGACAGACAACTATGGCTACACCTTC
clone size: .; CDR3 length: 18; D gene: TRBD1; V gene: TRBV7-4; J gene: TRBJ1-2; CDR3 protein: CASSLGGVDREPNYGYTF; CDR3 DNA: TGTGCCAGCAGCTTAGGAGGGGTAGACAGGGAACCTAACTATGGCTACACCTTC
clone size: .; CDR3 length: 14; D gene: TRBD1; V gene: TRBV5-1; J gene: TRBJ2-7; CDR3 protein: CASSLEQGNYEQYF; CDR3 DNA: TGCGCCAGCAGCTTGGAACAGGGGAACTACGAGCAGTACTTC
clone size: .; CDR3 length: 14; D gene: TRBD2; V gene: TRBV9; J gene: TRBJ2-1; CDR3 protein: CASSALSSGNEQFF; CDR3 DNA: TGTGCCAGCAGCGCTCTTTCTAGCGGCAATGAGCAGTTCTTC
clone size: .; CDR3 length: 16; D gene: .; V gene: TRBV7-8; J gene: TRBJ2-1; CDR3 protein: CASSLEGTRVLNEQFF; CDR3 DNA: TGTGCCAGCAGCTTAGAGGGGACCCGCGTACTCAATGAGCAGTTCTTC
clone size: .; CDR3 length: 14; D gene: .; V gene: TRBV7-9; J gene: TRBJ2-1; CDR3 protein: CASSPGRSYNEQFF; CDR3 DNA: TGTGCCAGCAGCCCAGGGCGCTCCTACAATGAGCAGTTCTTC
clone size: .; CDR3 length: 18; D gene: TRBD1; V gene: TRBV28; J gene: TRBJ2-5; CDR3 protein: CASSLSRGRGQLRGTQYF; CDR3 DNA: TGTGCCAGCAGTTTATCCCGAGGACGGGGACAGCTTAGGGGGACCCAGTACTTC
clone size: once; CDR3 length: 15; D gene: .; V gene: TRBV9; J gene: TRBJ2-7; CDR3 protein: CASSPSGESSYEQYF; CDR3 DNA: TGTGCCAGCAGCCCGTCCGGGGAGAGTTCCTACGAGCAGTACTTC
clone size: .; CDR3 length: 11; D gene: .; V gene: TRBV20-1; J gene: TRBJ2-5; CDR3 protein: CSADRGETQYF; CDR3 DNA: TGCAGTGCTGACCGGGGGGAGACCCAGTACTTC
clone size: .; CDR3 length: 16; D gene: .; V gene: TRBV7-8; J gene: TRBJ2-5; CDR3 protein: CASSLAEIRRSETQYF; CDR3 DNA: TGTGCCAGCAGCTTAGCGGAGATTCGGAGGTCAGAGACCCAGTACTTC
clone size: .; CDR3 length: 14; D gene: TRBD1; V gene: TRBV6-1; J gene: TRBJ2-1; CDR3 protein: CASSRDRETPESFF; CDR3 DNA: TGTGCCAGCAGTCGTGACAGGGAGACCCCCGAAAGCTTCTTC
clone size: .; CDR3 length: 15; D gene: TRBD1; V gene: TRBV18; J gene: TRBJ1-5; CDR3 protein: CASSEGQGLNQPQHF; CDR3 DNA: TGTGCCAGCTCTGAAGGACAGGGGCTGAATCAGCCCCAGCATTTT
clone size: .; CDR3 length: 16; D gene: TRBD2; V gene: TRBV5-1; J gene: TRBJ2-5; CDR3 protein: CASTRGLAEGRETQYF; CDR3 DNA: TGCGCCAGCACCCGGGGACTAGCGGAGGGGAGGGAGACCCAGTACTTC
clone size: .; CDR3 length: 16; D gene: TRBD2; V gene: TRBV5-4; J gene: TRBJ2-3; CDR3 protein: CASSASTSGSTDTQYF; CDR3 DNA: TGTGCCAGCAGCGCCTCGACTAGCGGGAGCACAGATACGCAGTATTTT
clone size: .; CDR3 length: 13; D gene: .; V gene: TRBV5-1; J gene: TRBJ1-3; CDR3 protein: CASSASSGNTIYF; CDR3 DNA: TGCGCCAGCAGCGCCAGCTCTGGAAACACCATATATTTT
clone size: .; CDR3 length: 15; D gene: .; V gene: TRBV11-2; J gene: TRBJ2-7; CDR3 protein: CASSLDDEYTYEQYF; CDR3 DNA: TGTGCCAGCAGCCTCGATGACGAATACACCTACGAGCAGTACTTC
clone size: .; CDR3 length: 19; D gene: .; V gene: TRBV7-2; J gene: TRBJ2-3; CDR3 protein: CASSLNSLLAGVGVYTQYF; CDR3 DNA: TGTGCCAGCAGCTTAAACTCGTTACTAGCCGGGGTGGGGGTCTATACGCAGTATTTT
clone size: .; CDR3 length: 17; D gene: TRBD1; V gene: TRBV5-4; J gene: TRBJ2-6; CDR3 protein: CASSPGTGFSGANVLTF; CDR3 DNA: TGTGCCAGCAGCCCCGGGACAGGATTTTCTGGGGCCAACGTCCTGACTTTC
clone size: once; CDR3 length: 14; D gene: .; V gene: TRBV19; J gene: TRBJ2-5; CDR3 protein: CASSAGTLRETQYF; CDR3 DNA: TGTGCCAGTAGTGCCGGGACACTGAGGGAGACCCAGTACTTC
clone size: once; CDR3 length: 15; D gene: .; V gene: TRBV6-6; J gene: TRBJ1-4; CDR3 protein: CASSYSDQGNEKLFF; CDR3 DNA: TGTGCCAGCAGTTACTCCGATCAAGGGAATGAAAAACTGTTTTTT
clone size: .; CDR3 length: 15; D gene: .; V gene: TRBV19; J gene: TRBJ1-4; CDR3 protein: CASRGPQGGYEKLFF; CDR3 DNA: TGTGCCAGTAGAGGGCCCCAGGGAGGCTATGAAAAACTGTTTTTT
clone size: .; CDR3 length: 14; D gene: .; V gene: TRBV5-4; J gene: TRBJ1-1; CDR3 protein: CASSIPRDNTEAFF; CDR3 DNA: TGTGCCAGCAGCATCCCCAGGGATAACACTGAAGCTTTCTTT
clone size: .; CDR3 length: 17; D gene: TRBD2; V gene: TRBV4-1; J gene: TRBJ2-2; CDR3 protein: CASSPWTSGRFTGELFF; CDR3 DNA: TGCGCCAGCAGCCCCTGGACTAGCGGGAGGTTCACCGGGGAGCTGTTTTTT
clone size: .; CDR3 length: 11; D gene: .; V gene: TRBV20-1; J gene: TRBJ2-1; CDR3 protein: CSASREYEQFF; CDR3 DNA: TGCAGTGCGTCTCGGGAGTATGAGCAGTTCTTC
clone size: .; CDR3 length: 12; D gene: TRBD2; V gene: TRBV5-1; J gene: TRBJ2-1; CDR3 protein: CASSTRLAGWVF; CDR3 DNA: TGCGCCAGCAGCACCCGACTAGCGGGATGGGTCTTC
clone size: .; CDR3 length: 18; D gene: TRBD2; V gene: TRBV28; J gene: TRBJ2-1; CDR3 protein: CASSLLGIGLAGVREQFF; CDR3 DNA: TGTGCCAGCAGCCTTCTGGGGATAGGACTAGCGGGAGTCAGGGAGCAGTTCTTC
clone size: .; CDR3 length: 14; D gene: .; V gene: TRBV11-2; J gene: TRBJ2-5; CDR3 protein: CASSLGSHQETQYF; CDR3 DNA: TGTGCCAGCAGCTTGGGCAGCCACCAAGAGACCCAGTACTTC
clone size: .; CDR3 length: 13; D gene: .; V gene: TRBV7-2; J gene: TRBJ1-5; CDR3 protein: CASSLGVGQPQHF; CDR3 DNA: TGTGCCAGCAGCTTAGGGGTCGGTCAGCCCCAGCATTTT
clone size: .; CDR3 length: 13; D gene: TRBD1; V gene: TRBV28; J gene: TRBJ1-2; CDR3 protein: CASTPGQGPGYTF; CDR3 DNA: TGTGCCAGCACCCCGGGACAGGGGCCTGGCTACACCTTC
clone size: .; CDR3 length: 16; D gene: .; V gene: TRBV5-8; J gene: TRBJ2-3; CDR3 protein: CASSLAPPLGTDTQYF; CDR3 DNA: TGTGCCAGCAGCTTGGCTCCACCCTTGGGCACAGATACGCAGTATTTT
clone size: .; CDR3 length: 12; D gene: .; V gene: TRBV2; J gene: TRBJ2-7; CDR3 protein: CASSEISYEQYF; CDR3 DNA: TGTGCCAGCAGTGAAATATCCTACGAGCAGTACTTC